This T cell receptor (beta chain) was observed in a study of T cells in women clearing cervical HPV infection (dated by TCRdb to between 2017 and 2018). For the wider study: Cases were approximately 25 women with histologically confirmed HPV16-related CIN3 or worse, including a couple of invasive cancers. Controls were around 23 women whose single incident HPV16 infection cleared within 12 months without precancer or cancer developing. Blood from cases was collected at the visit where the lesion was first found, while blood from controls was collected once the infection could no longer be detected. Among cases, blood sampling came a median of roughly 150 days after lesion detection, with an interquartile range of about 80 to 230 days. Because only a few women had HLA typing data, the possibility that HLA type acted as a confounder could not be ruled out. Nested within Costa Rica's Guanacaste HPV Natural History Study, an exploratory proof-of-principle case-control study compared TCR repertoires across cervical HPV16 outcomes. Cases and controls were matched on age within five years and on year of sample collection. A median age of approximately 32 years was observed in cases versus around 40 in controls, and no significant differences in baseline characteristics were found. The parent cohort enrolled roughly 9,400 women aged 18 or older in Guanacaste, Costa Rica, in about 1993 to 1994 and followed the women for roughly seven years. Quality controls consisted of five blinded duplicates per group, for a total of about 60 samples made up of roughly 50 participants and ten or so replicates. Points the paper makes about the study in general: Lower TRBV6-7 relative abundance was observed in cases than in controls (approximately 0.1% versus 0.16%; Bonferroni P = 0.0008). Because the number of T cells per sample was unknown, the richness differences could reflect varying T-cell content rather than repertoire biology. Random forest classifiers that combined richness and V gene abundances separated cases from controls with an estimated AUC of approximately 0.79. Because of the cross-sectional design, the study could not determine whether the associations came before infection or resulted from infection, and neither effector/memory subsets nor HPV-specific T cells were isolated. Significantly higher TCR repertoire richness was observed in CIN3+ cases than in controls across sequencing depths, whereas no difference in evenness was found.

TCR beta CDR3 regions were amplified by multiplex PCR using the immunoSEQ assay from an average of roughly 1,200 ng genomic DNA per sample. The assay corrected primer bias using a complete synthetic TCR repertoire to establish an amplification baseline. Amplicons were sequenced on the Illumina platform. The authors' pipeline ran thus. Sequences were error-corrected by clustering with frequency ratios and a modified nearest-neighbor algorithm and were then analyzed in the immunoSEQ Analyzer with IMGT gene definitions. At each rarefaction depth, TCR richness and evenness were averaged across 20 rarefaction repeats, and samples with fewer sequences than that depth were excluded. Wilcoxon rank sum tests with FDR correction were used to compare V, D and J gene relative abundances between the groups. Blinded duplicates gave an intraclass correlation of around 96% for TCR richness and an average of about 74% across some 69 gene segments. TCRdb retrieved this table from immuneACCESS and kept in-frame rearrangements only. Not all clones are present; in checked studies, unresolved V genes account for under half, and no reason is known for the remainder. The D gene and trimming were derived from the DNA, and the V and J assignments and clone size from that table. This sample's clone table shows some 43,000 clones. Jointly, the top ten make up approximately 0.98% of the sample.

Inclusive of the bounding cysteine and phenylalanine, the CDR3 is 15 residues long. Only the CDR3 bases that were read are kept: 36 of them, in frame from base 1. CDR1 and CDR2, looked up from the germline V gene (reference sequence), are SEHNR and FQNEAQ. With regard to this clone: The clone's antigen remains unknown. The CDR3 end falls 3 residues outside the read, so it is completed with the germline J gene.

Every participant had a single incident cervical HPV16 infection, and women with prevalent HPV16 infections were excluded. Cervical HPV DNA was detected by MY09/MY11 PCR, and genotyping was performed by dot-blot hybridization. Around 15 mL of heparinized blood was centrifuged, after which the buffy coat was aliquoted, frozen at -30 degrees C, and then stored at -80 degrees C. QIAGEN kits were used to extract genomic DNA from the buffy coat specimens. The sequenced material came from blood buffy coat. The TCR originated in a woman between 18 and 70 years old with a cervical HPV16 infection that either progressed to CIN3+ or cleared (not recorded which). The chain uses TRBV7-9 and TRBJ1-2, with a weak D call of TRBD1 (5 bases match). CDR3 bases read: TGTGCCAGCAGCCGGACTAGCGGGGGGACCAATGAC. Its protein reads: CASSRTSGGTND. The full CDR3 protein reads CASSRTSGGTNDYTF.